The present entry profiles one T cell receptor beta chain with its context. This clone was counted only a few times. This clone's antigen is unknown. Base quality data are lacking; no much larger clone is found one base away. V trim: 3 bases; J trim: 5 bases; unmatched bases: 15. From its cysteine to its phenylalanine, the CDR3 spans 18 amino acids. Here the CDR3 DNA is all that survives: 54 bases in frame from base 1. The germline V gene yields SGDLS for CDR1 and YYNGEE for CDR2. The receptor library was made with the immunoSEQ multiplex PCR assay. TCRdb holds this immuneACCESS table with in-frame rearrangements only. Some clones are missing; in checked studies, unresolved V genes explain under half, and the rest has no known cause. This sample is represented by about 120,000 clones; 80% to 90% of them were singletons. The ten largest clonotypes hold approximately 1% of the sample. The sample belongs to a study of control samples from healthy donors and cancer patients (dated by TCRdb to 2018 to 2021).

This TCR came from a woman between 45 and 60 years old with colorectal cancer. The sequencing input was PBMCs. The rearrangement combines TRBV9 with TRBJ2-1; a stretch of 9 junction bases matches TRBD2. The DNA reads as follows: TGTGCCAGCAGCGCCCCTCGTGGTAGCGGGGGACTAAACAATGAGCAGTTCTTC. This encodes CASSAPRGSGGLNNEQFF.